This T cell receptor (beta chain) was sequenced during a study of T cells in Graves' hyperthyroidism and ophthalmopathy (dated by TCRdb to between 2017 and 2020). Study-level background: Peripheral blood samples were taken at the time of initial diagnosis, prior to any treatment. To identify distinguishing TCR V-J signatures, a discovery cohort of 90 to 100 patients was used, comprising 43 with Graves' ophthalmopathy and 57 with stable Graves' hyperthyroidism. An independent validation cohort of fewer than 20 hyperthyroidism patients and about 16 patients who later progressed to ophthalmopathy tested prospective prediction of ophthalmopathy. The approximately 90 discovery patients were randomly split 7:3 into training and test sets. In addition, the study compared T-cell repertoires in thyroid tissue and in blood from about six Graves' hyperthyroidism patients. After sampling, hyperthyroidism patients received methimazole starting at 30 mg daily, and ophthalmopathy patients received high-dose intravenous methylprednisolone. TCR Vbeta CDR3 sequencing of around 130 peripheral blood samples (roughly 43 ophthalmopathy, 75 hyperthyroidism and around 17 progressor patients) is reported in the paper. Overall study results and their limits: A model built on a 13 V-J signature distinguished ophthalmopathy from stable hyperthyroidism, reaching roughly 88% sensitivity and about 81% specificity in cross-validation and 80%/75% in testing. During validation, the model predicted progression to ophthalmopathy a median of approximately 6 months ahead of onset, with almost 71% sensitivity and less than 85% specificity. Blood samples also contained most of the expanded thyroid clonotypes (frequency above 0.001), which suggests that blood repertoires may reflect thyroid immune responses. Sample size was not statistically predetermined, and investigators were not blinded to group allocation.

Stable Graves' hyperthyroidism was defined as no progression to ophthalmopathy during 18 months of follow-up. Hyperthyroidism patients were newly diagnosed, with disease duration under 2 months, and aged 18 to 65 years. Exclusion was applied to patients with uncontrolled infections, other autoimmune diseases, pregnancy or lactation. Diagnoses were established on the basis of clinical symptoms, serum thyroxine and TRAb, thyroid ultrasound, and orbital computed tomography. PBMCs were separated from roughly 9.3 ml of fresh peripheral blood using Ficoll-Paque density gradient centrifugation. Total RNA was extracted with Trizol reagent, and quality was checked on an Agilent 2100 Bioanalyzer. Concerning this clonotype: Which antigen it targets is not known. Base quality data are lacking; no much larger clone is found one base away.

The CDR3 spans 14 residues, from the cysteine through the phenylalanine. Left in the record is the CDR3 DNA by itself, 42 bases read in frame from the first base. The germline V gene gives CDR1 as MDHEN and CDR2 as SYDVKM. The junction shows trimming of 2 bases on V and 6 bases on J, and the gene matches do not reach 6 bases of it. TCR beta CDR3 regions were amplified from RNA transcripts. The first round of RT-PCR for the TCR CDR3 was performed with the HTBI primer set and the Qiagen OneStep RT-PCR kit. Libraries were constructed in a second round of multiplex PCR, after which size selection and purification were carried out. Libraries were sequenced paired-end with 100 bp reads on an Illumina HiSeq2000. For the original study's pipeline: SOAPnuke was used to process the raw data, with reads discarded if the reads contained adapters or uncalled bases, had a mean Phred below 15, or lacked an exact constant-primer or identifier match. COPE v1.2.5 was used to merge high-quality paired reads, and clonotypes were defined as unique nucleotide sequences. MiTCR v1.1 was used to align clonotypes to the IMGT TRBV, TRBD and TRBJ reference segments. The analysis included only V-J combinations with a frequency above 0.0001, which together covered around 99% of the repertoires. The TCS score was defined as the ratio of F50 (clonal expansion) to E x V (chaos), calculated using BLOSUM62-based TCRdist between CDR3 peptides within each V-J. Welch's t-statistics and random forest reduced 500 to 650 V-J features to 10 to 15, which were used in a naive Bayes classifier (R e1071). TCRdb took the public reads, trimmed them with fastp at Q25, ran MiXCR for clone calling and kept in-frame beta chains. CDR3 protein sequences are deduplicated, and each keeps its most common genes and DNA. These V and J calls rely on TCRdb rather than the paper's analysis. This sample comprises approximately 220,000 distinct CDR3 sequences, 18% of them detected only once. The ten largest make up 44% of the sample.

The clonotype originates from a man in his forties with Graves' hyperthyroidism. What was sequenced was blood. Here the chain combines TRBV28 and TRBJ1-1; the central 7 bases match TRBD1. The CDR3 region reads CASSLGTEGSEAFF. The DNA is TGTGCCAGCAGTTTAGGGACAGAAGGGTCTGAAGCTTTCTTT.